This T cell receptor (beta chain) emerged from a study of blood T cell repertoires in COVID-19. The overall study: PBMCs, B-cell-depleted T cells, or T cells provided the cDNA or gDNA that made up the material.

About this clone: Distinct nucleotide sequences in the sample also encode this CDR3.

As originally analysed: Amplification with reference gene primers provided the estimates of nucleated cell counts. Data came from immunoSEQ multiplex PCR; TCRdb stores just in-frame clones and leaves some out. V and J calls and clone size come straight from that table; D and trimming were deduced from the DNA. The sample includes approximately 220,000 clones, 86% of them seen just once. Germline-derived CDR1 and CDR2 are SGDLS and YYNGEE. V was shortened by 2 bases and J by 5 bases, with 7 bases between the two germline ends. This CDR3 spans 12 amino acids. This clonotype originated in a man in his fifties with acute or convalescent COVID-19. The V gene is TRBV9, the J gene TRBJ2-5; possibly TRBD1 for D (5 bases). The sequenced sample was peripheral blood. The CDR3 nucleotides are TGTGCCAGCAGCGTCCAGGGTGAGACCCAGTACTTC. Translating gives CASSVQGETQYF.